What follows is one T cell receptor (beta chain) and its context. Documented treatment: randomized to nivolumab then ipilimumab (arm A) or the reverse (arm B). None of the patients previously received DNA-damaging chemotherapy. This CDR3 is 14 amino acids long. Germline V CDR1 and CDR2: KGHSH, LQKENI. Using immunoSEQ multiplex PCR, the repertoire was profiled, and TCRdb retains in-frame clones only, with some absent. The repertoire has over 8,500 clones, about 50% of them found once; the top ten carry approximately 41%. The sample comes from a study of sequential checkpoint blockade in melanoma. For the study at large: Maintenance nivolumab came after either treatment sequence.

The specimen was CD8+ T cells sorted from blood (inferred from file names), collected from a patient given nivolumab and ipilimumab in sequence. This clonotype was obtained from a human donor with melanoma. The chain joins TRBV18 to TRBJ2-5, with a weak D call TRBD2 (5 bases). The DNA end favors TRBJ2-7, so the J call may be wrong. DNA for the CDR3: TGTGCCAGCTCACCACCGGTCGGGGACTACGAGCAGTACTTC. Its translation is CASSPPVGDYEQYF.